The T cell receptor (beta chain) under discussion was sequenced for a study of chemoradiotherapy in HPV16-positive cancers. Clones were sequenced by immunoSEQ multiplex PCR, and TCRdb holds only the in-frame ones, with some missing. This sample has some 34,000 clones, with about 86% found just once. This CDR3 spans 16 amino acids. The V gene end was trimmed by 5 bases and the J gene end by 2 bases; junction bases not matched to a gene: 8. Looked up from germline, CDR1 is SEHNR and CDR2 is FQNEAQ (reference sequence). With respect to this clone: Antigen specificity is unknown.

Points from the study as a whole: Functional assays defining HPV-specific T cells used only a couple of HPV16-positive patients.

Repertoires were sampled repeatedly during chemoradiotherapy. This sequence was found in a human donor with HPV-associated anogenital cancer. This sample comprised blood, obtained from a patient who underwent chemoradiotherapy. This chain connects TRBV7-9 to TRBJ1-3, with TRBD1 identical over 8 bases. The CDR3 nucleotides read TGTGCCAGCAGCAAAGGAGTGACAGGGGCTGGAAACACCATATATTTT. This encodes CASSKGVTGAGNTIYF.